These 18 T cell receptor beta chains were all obtained from the same sample, sequenced in a study of shared clonotypes between healthy human individuals. TCRdb keeps only in-frame clones here, not all; method: immunoSEQ multiplex PCR. The top ten hold less than 1.5% of the sample, which has some 1,900,000 clones, about 95% seen once. CD45RO-negative cells were positively selected for CCR7, leaving out terminally differentiated effector memory CD45RA+ cells. The sample was naive CD8+ T cells sorted from blood. The receptors here all came from a man aged 18 to 30 in good health.

The chain has TRBV7-2 and TRBJ2-1, with D possibly TRBD2 on 6 matching bases. The CDR3 totals 14 residues. V lost 5 bases, J lost 2 bases, and 10 bases lay in between. CDR1 SGHTA and CDR2 FQGNSA come from the germline V gene. The CDR3 spells CASSQSGAYNEQFF. The CDR3 nucleotides are TGTGCCAGCAGCCAGTCGGGGGCCTACAATGAGCAGTTCTTC.

DNA for the CDR3: TGCGCCAGCAGCCTCCCGATAGGGGTTAATGAAAAACTGTTTTTT. This sequence encodes CASSLPIGVNEKLFF. The rearrangement links TRBV4-1 to TRBJ1-4; TRBD1 might be the D (5 bases). The germline V and J ends were trimmed by 4 bases and 4 bases, with 13 bases remaining between them. There are 15 residues in the CDR3. CDR1 is MGHRA and CDR2 is YSYEKL in the germline V gene.

This clone was recorded once. The identical CDR3 is also encoded by other nucleotide sequences in the sample. The chain is built from TRBV27 and TRBJ2-1; 7 nucleotides match TRBD1. This CDR3 is 14 amino acids long. J lost 5 bases, V lost 5 bases, and 6 bases had no gene match. Per germline, CDR1 MNHEY and CDR2 SMNVEV (reference sequence). The CDR3 region has the DNA TGTGCCAGCAGTCTCCGGACAGGAAACAATGAGCAGTTCTTC. Protein: CASSLRTGNNEQFF.

V and J are TRBV7-3 and TRBJ2-2; D not resolved. Germline CDR1 reads SGHTA; CDR2 reads FQGTGA. The CDR3 sequence is 14 residues long. The V end was cut by 1 base, the J end by 5 bases, with 8 bases between. CDR3: CASSLSWSTGELFF. DNA for the CDR3: TGTGCCAGCAGCTTAAGTTGGTCAACCGGGGAGCTGTTTTTT.

This clone occurred once. The chain links TRBV28 to TRBJ2-7, with D tentatively TRBD2 (7 bases). Germline assignment: CDR1 MDHEN and CDR2 SYDVKM. Trimming pared 3 bases from V and 8 bases from J, leaving 17 bases between. The CDR3 length is 14 residues. The CDR3 coding sequence is TGTGCCAGCAGTTTGTCGGGGGGCCGCACTCAGCAGTACTTC. The encoded protein is CASSLSGGRTQQYF.

A note on this clone: Other nucleotide sequences in the sample specify the same CDR3. The chain uses TRBV9 and TRBJ2-1; TRBD1 aligns across 11 bases. Germline-derived CDR1 and CDR2 are SGDLS and YYNGEE. V lost 0 bases and J lost 6; bases outside the gene matches: 2. The CDR3 is 15 amino acids. This chain's CDR3 is CASSVAGTGGNEQFF. The CDR3 region has the DNA TGTGCCAGCAGCGTAGCCGGGACAGGGGGCAATGAGCAGTTCTTC.

The V and J genes are TRBV4-1 and TRBJ2-2, with TRBD1 matching 8 bases. The germline V gene has CDR1 MGHRA and CDR2 YSYEKL. The ends lost 3 bases at V and 0 bases at J; junction bases unmatched: 3. There are 16 residues in the CDR3. This CDR3 reads CASSHRQGPNTGELFF. CDR3 sequence (DNA): TGCGCCAGCAGCCATAGACAGGGGCCGAACACCGGGGAGCTGTTTTTT.

The gene calls are TRBV27 and TRBJ1-4; the match to TRBD1 covers 7 bases. Losses at the gene ends were 6 bases for V and 0 bases for J; bases not matched to a gene: 4. The length of the CDR3 is 15 residues. The germline CDR1 and CDR2 sequences are MNHEY and SMNVEV (reference sequence). CDR3 DNA sequence: TGTGCCAGCAGAGAGACAGGGACAACTAATGAAAAACTGTTTTTT. Encoded protein: CASRETGTTNEKLFF.

The chain recombines TRBV4-1 with TRBJ2-5; D gene unclear. The CDR3 covers 16 residues. The V end was cut by 2 bases, the J end by 2 bases, with 15 bases between. Germline assignment: CDR1 MGHRA and CDR2 YSYEKL. The CDR3 DNA reads TGCGCCAGCAGCCAATCTCTCCCGGCCGGGCAAGAGACCCAGTACTTC. Residues: CASSQSLPAGQETQYF.

V and J are TRBV27 and TRBJ1-2, with D maybe TRBD1 (5 bases). This CDR3 comprises 17 residues. V was pared by 6 bases and J by 4 bases, with 24 bases between. Looked up from germline, CDR1 is MNHEY and CDR2 is SMNVEV (reference sequence). CDR3 loop: CASRVTAAFEVSYGYTF. The CDR3 DNA reads as TGTGCCAGCAGAGTGACAGCTGCTTTCGAAGTGAGCTATGGCTACACCTTC.

The genes are TRBV27 and TRBJ1-6; the match to TRBD1 covers 7 bases. The CDR3 length is 14 residues. Germline V CDR1 and CDR2: MNHEY, SMNVEV (reference sequence). Trimming removed 6 bases from V and 9 bases from J; junction bases left unmatched: 8. The CDR3 sequence: CASSLDRASSPLHF. The DNA for the CDR3 is TGTGCCAGCAGCCTAGACAGGGCCAGTTCACCCCTCCACTTT.

The V gene is TRBV4-1, the J gene TRBJ1-5, with TRBD1 as a possible D gene (6 bases). Trimming left V 0 bases short and J 6 bases short, with 12 bases between. In germline, CDR1 is MGHRA, CDR2 YSYEKL. CDR3 length: 15 residues. The CDR3 nucleotides are TGCGCCAGCAGCCAAGATACGACAGGAGGTCAGCCCCAGCATTTT. It translates to CASSQDTTGGQPQHF.

The rearrangement uses TRBV2 and TRBJ2-5, with D perhaps matching TRBD2 (7 bases). This CDR3 comprises 15 residues. Germline CDR1 is SNHLY and CDR2 is FYNNEI. V dropped 3 bases and J dropped 3 bases, with 14 bases sitting between them. CDR3 sequence: CASSDGGGAEETQYF. CDR3 nucleotide sequence: TGTGCCAGCAGTGATGGTGGGGGGGCGGAAGAGACCCAGTACTTC. Filled out from reference TRBV2 and TRBJ2-5, the complete variable domain reads EPEVTQTPSHQVTQMGQEVILRCVPISNHLYFYWYRQILGQKVEFLVSFYNNEISEKSEIFDDQFSVERPDGSNFTLKIRSTKLEDSAMYFCASSDGGGAEETQYFGPGTRLLVL.

The chain recombines TRBV6-5 with TRBJ1-1; D uncertain. CDR3 length: 13 amino acids. V lost 5 bases and J lost 1, with 8 bases in between. Germline-derived CDR1 and CDR2 are MNHEY and SVGAGI. The DNA for the CDR3 is TGTGCCAGCAGTAGCGTGGGGAACACTGAAGCTTTCTTT. It translates to CASSSVGNTEAFF.

The V call is TRBV4-1, the J call TRBJ2-3; 13 bases are shared with TRBD2. After removal of 5 bases from V and 4 bases from J, the junction contained 6 bases not matched to a gene. CDR1 MGHRA and CDR2 YSYEKL come from the germline V gene. The CDR3 is 16 amino acids. The CDR3 sequence is CASSTRLAGGSDTQYF. Here the CDR3 DNA reads TGCGCCAGCAGCACCCGACTAGCGGGGGGCTCAGATACGCAGTATTTT.

Remarks on this clone: This CDR3 is also generated by other DNA sequences in the sample. V gene TRBV27 combines with J gene TRBJ2-3; no definite D call. The CDR3 runs to 13 residues. The V gene's germline CDR1 is MNHEY and CDR2 SMNVEV (reference sequence). V dropped 2 bases and J dropped 2 bases, with 5 bases sitting between them. In nucleotides, the CDR3 is TGTGCCAGCAGTTTAACACCCACAGATACGCAGTATTTT. Encoded protein: CASSLTPTDTQYF.

The rearrangement joins TRBV4-1 to TRBJ2-1; 7 bases fit TRBD1. The CDR3 runs to 16 residues. Germline values: CDR1 MGHRA, CDR2 YSYEKL. J lost 4 bases, V lost 1 base, and 7 bases had no gene match. The CDR3 loop reads CASSQVSGGGYNEQFF. CDR3 sequence (DNA): TGCGCCAGCAGCCAAGTCTCAGGGGGTGGGTACAATGAGCAGTTCTTC.

About this clone itself: Different DNA sequences within this sample yield the same CDR3. V usage is TRBV27 and J usage is TRBJ2-7, with unresolved D. The CDR3 spans 14 residues. The V end was cut by 3 bases, the J end by 4 bases, with 13 bases between. Looked up from germline, CDR1 is MNHEY and CDR2 is SMNVEV (reference sequence). CDR3 in DNA: TGTGCCAGCAGTTTCGGTGCCGGGTCGTACGAGCAGTACTTC. The encoded protein is CASSFGAGSYEQYF.